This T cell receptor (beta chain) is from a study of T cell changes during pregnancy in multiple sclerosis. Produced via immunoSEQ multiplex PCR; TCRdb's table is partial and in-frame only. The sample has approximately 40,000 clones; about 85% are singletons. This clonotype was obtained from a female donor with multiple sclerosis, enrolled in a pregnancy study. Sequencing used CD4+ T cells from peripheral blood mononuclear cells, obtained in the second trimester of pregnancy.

DNA of the CDR3: TGTGCCAGCAGCTTAAGGGGGCCCAGGGCCAACGTCCTGACTTTC. This translates into CASSLRGPRANVLTF. V and J are TRBV7-2 and TRBJ2-6, with 7 bases that match TRBD1. This CDR3 contains 15 residues. Germline CDR1 SGHTA, CDR2 FQGNSA. Trimming cost V 2 bases and J 5 bases; bases outside gene matches: 3.